What follows is one T cell receptor (beta chain) and its context. The germline gives CDR1 SGHDN, CDR2 FVKESK. After removal of 1 base from V and 4 bases from J, the junction contained 1 base not matched to a gene. The CDR3 is 15 residues long. The sample comes from a study of blood T cell repertoires in COVID-19. Using immunoSEQ multiplex PCR, the repertoire was profiled, and TCRdb retains in-frame clones only, with some absent. The sample consists of 130,000 or so clones, just under 80% of them appearing once. The J gene is TRBJ2-1, the V gene TRBV14, with 10 bases matching TRBD2. The receptor was derived from a human donor in a cohort sampled during active COVID-19. The sample taken for sequencing was peripheral blood. The CDR3 DNA reads as TGTGCCAGCAGCCAAGGGGGACTAGCGTACAATGAGCAGTTCTTC. This encodes CASSQGGLAYNEQFF.